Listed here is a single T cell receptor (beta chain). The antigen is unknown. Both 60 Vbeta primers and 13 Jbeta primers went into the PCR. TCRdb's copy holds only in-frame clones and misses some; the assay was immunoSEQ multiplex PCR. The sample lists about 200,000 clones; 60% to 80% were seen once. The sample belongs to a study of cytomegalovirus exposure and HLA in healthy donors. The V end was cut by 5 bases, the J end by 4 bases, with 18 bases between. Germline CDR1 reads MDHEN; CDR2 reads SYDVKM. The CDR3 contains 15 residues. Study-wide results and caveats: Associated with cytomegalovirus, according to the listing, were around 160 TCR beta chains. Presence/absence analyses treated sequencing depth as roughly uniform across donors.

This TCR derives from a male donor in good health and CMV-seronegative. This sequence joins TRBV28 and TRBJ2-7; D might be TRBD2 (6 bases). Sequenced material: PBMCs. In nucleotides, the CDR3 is TGTGCCAGCAGTACCCCTAGCGTCGTTGGTTACGAGCAGTACTTC. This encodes CASSTPSVVGYEQYF.